The sequence of this T cell receptor beta chain was determined in a study of cytomegalovirus exposure and HLA in healthy donors. The CDR3 is made up of 17 amino acids. Trimming shortened V by 0 bases and J by 2 bases, and 15 bases separated the two germline ends. Germline V gives CDR1 LGHNA, CDR2 YSLEER. 13 Jbeta primers and 60 Vbeta primers were used for the PCR. Repertoires were generated with immunoSEQ multiplex PCR, while TCRdb's copy carries only in-frame clones and drops some. The data hold 200,000 to 250,000 clones, with around four fifths observed a single time. This sequence originates from a woman aged 40 to 55 in good health and CMV-seronegative. V usage is TRBV4-3 and J usage is TRBJ2-3; maybe TRBD2 (7 bases). The sample comprised PBMCs. CDR3 sequence: CASSQDWGGANTDTQYF. The CDR3 DNA reads TGCGCCAGCAGCCAAGATTGGGGGGGGGCTAACACAGATACGCAGTATTTT.